This T cell receptor (beta chain) appears in the sequencing data of a study of identical twins. Study conclusions and caveats: Findings depended on cross-sectional statistics rather than tracking the same donors.

This clonotype appeared a few times. Its matching antigen is unknown. TCRdb reprocessed the 5' RACE reads via MiXCR and lists one record per CDR3 protein. The sample has approximately 260,000 distinct CDR3 sequences, around 15% seen once. The CDR3 covers 14 residues. CDR1 and CDR2 (germline): SGDLS, YYNGEE. Trimming took off 4 bases at V and 4 bases at J, with 12 bases between the two ends. The sample comprised memory (CD45RO+) T cells sorted from blood. The V gene is TRBV9, the J gene TRBJ1-3; D might be TRBD1 (5 bases). This TCR derives from a woman aged 18 to 35 in good health. The CDR3 is CASSSLTGGNTIYF. The CDR3 DNA is TGTGCCAGCAGCTCCCTTACAGGCGGAAACACCATATATTTT.